These 31 T cell receptor beta chains came from one sample sequenced in a study of cytomegalovirus exposure and HLA in healthy donors. PCR involved 60 Vbeta and 13 Jbeta primers. Sequenced by immunoSEQ multiplex PCR; TCRdb stores in-frame clones only, minus some. The repertoire holds about 180,000 clones, with around four fifths as singletons. Sequencing was performed on PBMCs. Receptor source: a woman in her twenties or thirties in good health and CMV-seropositive.

The chain recombines TRBV30 with TRBJ1-5; 9 bases align to TRBD1. Germline CDR1 and CDR2: GTSNPN and SVGIG (reference sequence). V was pared by 4 bases and J by 3 bases, with 4 bases of the junction left unmatched. This CDR3 contains 14 residues. CDR3 protein: CAWKGTGNNQPQHF. The CDR3, as DNA: TGTGCCTGGAAAGGGACAGGGAACAATCAGCCCCAGCATTTT.

The chain joins TRBV30 to TRBJ2-3; no reliable D call. This CDR3 has 13 residues. Germline-derived CDR1 and CDR2 are GTSNPN and SVGIG (reference sequence). Trimming stripped 0 bases from V and 4 bases from J, with 8 bases between. In DNA form, the CDR3 reads TGTGCCTGGAGTGTTCGGAGATCAGATACGCAGTATTTT. This encodes CAWSVRRSDTQYF.

This clone was detected only once. The gene calls are TRBV10-1 and TRBJ2-4, with TRBD2 as a possible D gene (6 bases). CDR1 and CDR2 (germline): WNHNN, SYGVQD (reference sequence). The CDR3 contains 11 residues. V was clipped by 6 bases and J by 8 bases, with 8 bases between them. DNA for the CDR3: TGCGCCAGCAGGGAGGGAGACATTCAGTACTTC. Translated, it gives CASREGDIQYF.

This clone came up once. The rearrangement links TRBV19 to TRBJ1-4; D gene unclear. From germline, CDR1 is LNHDA and CDR2 SQIVND (reference sequence). V shed 7 bases and J shed 0 bases, with 9 bases lying between them. The CDR3 runs to 14 residues. The CDR3 spells CASTRTPTNEKLFF. Here the CDR3 DNA reads TGTGCCAGTACCCGGACTCCAACTAATGAAAAACTGTTTTTT.

This sequence joins TRBV19 and TRBJ1-2, with 7 bases that match TRBD1. This CDR3 region has 17 residues. Trimming took 7 bases from V and 4 from J; bases not matched to a gene: 18. Germline lookup yields CDR1 LNHDA and CDR2 SQIVND (reference sequence). In DNA form, the CDR3 reads TGTGCCAGTACCTTTGGACGCGACAGGGAGGAATCCTATGGCTACACCTTC. It yields the protein CASTFGRDREESYGYTF.

This chain joins TRBV7-9 and TRBJ2-7; D is possibly TRBD1 (6 bases). The CDR3 totals 15 residues. V gave up 1 base and J gave up 2 bases, with 12 bases separating them. Germline CDR1 reads SEHNR; CDR2 reads FQNEAQ (reference sequence). CDR3 region: CASSLGTGQTYEQYF. The DNA for the CDR3 is TGTGCCAGCAGCTTAGGTACAGGGCAAACCTACGAGCAGTACTTC.

CDR3 residues: CASSVADRWHQETQYF. DNA of the CDR3: TGTGCCAGCAGCGTAGCGGACAGGTGGCATCAAGAGACCCAGTACTTC. The genes are TRBV9 and TRBJ2-5; 7 bases align to TRBD1. Germline V gene lookup returns CDR1 SGDLS and CDR2 YYNGEE. Trimming cost V 0 bases and J 2 bases; bases outside gene matches: 7. This CDR3 contains 16 residues.

The rearrangement uses TRBV9 and TRBJ2-1; 9 bases line up with TRBD2. The CDR3 has 16 amino acids. Trimming removed 4 bases from V and 0 bases from J; junction bases left unmatched: 5. Germline V CDR1 and CDR2: SGDLS, YYNGEE. The CDR3 region is CASSFSGSGSYNEQFF. In nucleotides, the CDR3 is TGTGCCAGCAGCTTTAGCGGGAGCGGCTCCTACAATGAGCAGTTCTTC.

Note on this clone: Other DNA sequences from this sample encode an identical CDR3 as well. The chain is built from TRBV6-5 and TRBJ2-1, with unresolved D. The CDR3 totals 14 residues. CDR1 is MNHEY, CDR2 SVGAGI, per germline. With 0 bases removed from V and 2 bases from J, the gap between germline ends came to 5 bases. In DNA form, the CDR3 reads TGTGCCAGCAGTTACTCTGGAGCCTACAATGAGCAGTTCTTC. The encoded protein is CASSYSGAYNEQFF.

The table lists this clone with a count of one. The J gene is TRBJ2-5, the V gene TRBV7-2; D gene ambiguous. Trimming left V 3 bases short and J 4 bases short, with 15 bases between. Looked up from germline, CDR1 is SGHTA and CDR2 is FQGNSA. This CDR3 comprises 15 residues. In DNA form, the CDR3 reads TGTGCCAGCAGCTTGCCCGCGGAGTCCGGAGAGACCCAGTACTTC. It yields the protein CASSLPAESGETQYF.

J is TRBJ2-1 and V is TRBV9; 13 nucleotides line up with TRBD2. Germline CDR1 reads SGDLS; CDR2 reads YYNGEE. The V segment lost 4 bases and the J segment 10 bases; nucleotides outside the gene matches: 8. The CDR3 is 15 amino acids. CDR3 sequence reads: CASSLTGTSGIEQFF. The CDR3 DNA reads TGTGCCAGCAGCCTCACGGGGACTAGCGGGATCGAGCAGTTCTTC.

The rearrangement joins TRBV7-2 to TRBJ2-1; TRBD2 matches at 8 bases. The CDR3 consists of 13 residues. Germline loops: CDR1 SGHTA, CDR2 FQGNSA. The J segment lost 8 bases and the V segment lost 5 bases, leaving 5 bases of the junction unmatched. CDR3 sequence (DNA): TGTGCCAGCAGCCTGGGACTAGGGTATGAGCAGTTCTTC. Its translation: CASSLGLGYEQFF. The entire variable domain, with the rest obtained from reference TRBV7-2 and TRBJ2-1, is as follows: GAGVSQSPSNKVTEKGKDVELRCDPISGHTALYWYRQSLGQGLEFLIYFQGNSAPDKSGLPSDRFSAERTGGSVSTLTIQRTQQEDSAVYLCASSLGLGYEQFFGPGTRLTVL.

The rearrangement links TRBV20-1 to TRBJ2-7; D unresolved. Trimming removed 3 bases from V and 6 bases from J, with 9 bases in between. Germline assignment: CDR1 DFQATT and CDR2 SNEGSKA (reference sequence). This CDR3 region has 11 residues. The CDR3 region has the DNA TGCAGTGCTAGGACTGCACTCGAGCAGTACTTC. Its translation is CSARTALEQYF.

The rearrangement links TRBV7-2 to TRBJ2-7; 12 bases agree with TRBD1. Germline assignment: CDR1 SGHTA and CDR2 FQGNSA. V lost 6 bases, J lost 4 bases, and 4 bases stayed unmatched. The CDR3 consists of 14 residues. The chain's CDR3 is CASSWDRGQYEQYF. The CDR3 DNA is TGTGCCAGCAGTTGGGACAGGGGGCAATACGAGCAGTACTTC.

The CDR3 DNA follows: TGTGCCAGCAGCCCGGATCGAGGGCACGAAGCTTTCTTT. Translating it yields CASSPDRGHEAFF. The chain joins TRBV5-6 to TRBJ1-1; D is ambiguous. The CDR3 runs 13 residues. CDR1 is SGHDT, CDR2 YYEEEE, per germline. V was shortened by 4 bases and J by 8 bases, with 15 bases between the two germline ends.

This chain connects TRBV11-2 to TRBJ2-5; D ambiguous. CDR1 is SGHAT and CDR2 is FQNNGV in the germline V gene. CDR3 size: 12 residues. The germline V and J ends were trimmed by 0 bases and 5 bases, with 4 bases remaining between them. CDR3 sequence reads: CASSLDLETQYF. The CDR3 nucleotides are TGTGCCAGCAGCTTAGATCTGGAGACCCAGTACTTC.

With respect to this clone: Other DNA sequences in the sample encode the same CDR3. The chain recombines TRBV30 with TRBJ2-2, with a weak D call TRBD2 (6 bases). CDR1 is GTSNPN and CDR2 is SVGIG in the germline V gene (reference sequence). V dropped 4 bases and J dropped 4 bases, with 10 bases sitting between them. CDR3 length: 13 amino acids. The CDR3 here is CAWTTSLTGELFF. DNA for the CDR3: TGTGCCTGGACTACTAGCCTCACCGGGGAGCTGTTTTTT.

This clone came up a few times. The sample holds other DNA sequences that translate to the same CDR3. V and J are TRBV7-9 and TRBJ1-5, with a tentative D call TRBD1 (6 bases). Germline V lookup: CDR1 SEHNR, CDR2 FQNEAQ (reference sequence). This CDR3 region has 13 residues. The germline V and J ends were trimmed by 4 bases and 7 bases, with 11 bases remaining between them. CDR3 sequence reads: CASSSQGGQPQHF. Here the CDR3 DNA reads TGTGCCAGCAGCTCACAGGGTGGACAGCCCCAGCATTTT.

About this clone: Other DNA variants within this sample encode the same CDR3. The genes are TRBV13 and TRBJ1-2; TRBD1 matches 7 bases. CDR1 PRHDT and CDR2 FYEKMQ come from the germline V gene (reference sequence). This CDR3 spans 13 amino acids. Germline trimming cut 4 bases from V and 2 bases from J; bases unmatched to any gene: 1. CDR3 in amino acids: CASSSTGNYGYTF. The CDR3 nucleotides read TGTGCCAGCAGCTCGACAGGGAACTATGGCTACACCTTC.

The V call is TRBV5-1, the J call TRBJ2-2, with a weak D call TRBD1 (5 bases). CDR3 length: 16 residues. V was shortened by 0 bases and J by 0 bases, with 9 bases between the two germline ends. The germline V gene encodes CDR1 SGHRS and CDR2 YFSETQ. The CDR3 DNA sequence: TGCGCCAGCAGCTTGGTACAGGCCTCGAACACCGGGGAGCTGTTTTTT. Its translation is CASSLVQASNTGELFF.

The chain uses TRBV9 and TRBJ2-5, with 10 positions matching TRBD2. Germline trimming cut 0 bases from V and 5 bases from J; bases unmatched to any gene: 7. Germline assignment: CDR1 SGDLS and CDR2 YYNGEE. This CDR3 has 16 residues. The CDR3 reads CASSVGASGSSETQYF. DNA for the CDR3: TGTGCCAGCAGCGTAGGGGCTAGCGGGAGCTCCGAGACCCAGTACTTC.

The rearrangement uses TRBV14 and TRBJ2-6; maybe TRBD2 (6 bases). Germline CDR1 reads SGHDN; CDR2 reads FVKESK. V was trimmed by 4 bases and J by 2 bases, leaving 9 bases between them. The CDR3 consists of 15 residues. As DNA, the CDR3 is TGTGCCAGCAGCCGGGGCGGGGCTGGGGCCAACGTCCTGACTTTC. It translates to CASSRGGAGANVLTF.

The CDR3 sequence: CASSLEKAVSGGANVLTF. The DNA of the CDR3 is TGTGCCAGCAGCTTGGAAAAGGCGGTGAGTGGTGGGGCCAACGTCCTGACTTTC. The rearrangement uses TRBV5-7 and TRBJ2-6; no reliable D call. TRBV5-7 is given ORF status, its function remaining uncertain. The CDR3 consists of 18 residues. Trimming shortened V by 0 bases and J by 3 bases, and 16 bases separated the two germline ends.

V and J are TRBV6-6 and TRBJ2-7; tentatively, D is TRBD2 (6 bases). V was trimmed by 4 bases and J by 1 base, leaving 14 bases between them. Germline V lookup: CDR1 MNHNY, CDR2 SVGAGI (reference sequence). This CDR3 has 15 residues. In DNA form, the CDR3 reads TGTGCCAGCAGTTTCGCGGCGGGGAAGTCCTACGAGCAGTACTTC. It yields the protein CASSFAAGKSYEQYF.

The V gene is TRBV28, the J gene TRBJ2-2; tentatively, D is TRBD1 (6 bases). CDR1 and CDR2 from the germline V gene are MDHEN and SYDVKM. Trimming removed 8 bases from V and 6 bases from J, with 22 bases in between. The CDR3 covers 16 residues. CDR3: CASQVWAGDSAGELFF. In DNA, the CDR3 is TGTGCCAGCCAAGTTTGGGCAGGGGATTCCGCCGGGGAGCTGTTTTTT.

The V and J genes are TRBV10-3 and TRBJ2-1; 13 bases are shared with TRBD2. CDR1 ENHRY and CDR2 SYGVKD come from the germline V gene. V lost 8 bases to trimming and J lost 6 bases; unmatched junction nucleotides: 4. The CDR3 contains 14 residues. The DNA for the CDR3 is TGTGCCATCCCCCGGACTAGCGGGAGCAATGAGCAGTTCTTC. It encodes CAIPRTSGSNEQFF.

This clone was seen just once. The genes are TRBV15 and TRBJ1-1, with D uncertain. The CDR3 sequence is 16 residues long. V was cut by 3 bases and J by 3 bases, with 17 bases left in between. Germline V gene lookup returns CDR1 LNHNV and CDR2 YYDKDF (reference sequence). This chain's CDR3 is CATSRGRSRGYTEAFF. The CDR3 DNA reads as TGTGCCACCAGCAGGGGTAGAAGTCGAGGGTACACTGAAGCTTTCTTT.

This clone occurred once. The chain links TRBV6-5 to TRBJ2-3; 9 bases agree with TRBD1. Germline CDR1 MNHEY, CDR2 SVGAGI. There are 13 residues in the CDR3. V lost 6 bases, J lost 3 bases, and 1 base stayed unmatched. The CDR3 coding sequence is TGTGCCAGCAGAGACAGGGGGACAGATACGCAGTATTTT. Amino acids: CASRDRGTDTQYF.

The chain couples TRBV5-1 to TRBJ2-7; TRBD2 matches at 9 bases. V was pared by 1 base and J by 2 bases, with 7 bases of the junction left unmatched. CDR3 size: 16 residues. The germline V gene has CDR1 SGHRS and CDR2 YFSETQ. Here the CDR3 DNA reads TGCGCCAGCAGCTTGTTAGCGGGAGAGATCCCCTACGAGCAGTACTTC. Translating it yields CASSLLAGEIPYEQYF.

This chain joins TRBV5-1 and TRBJ1-1, with 8 bases fitting TRBD1. CDR1 is SGHRS and CDR2 is YFSETQ in the germline V gene. This CDR3 comprises 16 residues. V shed 1 base, J shed 6 bases, and the junction held 11 bases outside the gene matches. The CDR3 bases are TGCGCCAGCAGCTTGATGGTGGGACAGGCGTCTTCTGAAGCTTTCTTT. It encodes CASSLMVGQASSEAFF.

V is TRBV12-5 and J is TRBJ2-5, with no clear D. Per the germline V gene, CDR1 is LGHNT and CDR2 is FRNRAP. The CDR3 has 15 amino acids. V was shortened by 1 base and J by 5 bases, with 14 bases between the two germline ends. The CDR3 nucleotides read TGTGCTAGTGGTTTGGGCCTCGCCGGTCGGGAGACCCAGTACTTC. Its translation is CASGLGLAGRETQYF. Drawing the rest from reference TRBV12-5 and TRBJ2-5, the complete variable domain is DARVTQTPRHKVTEMGQEVTMRCQPILGHNTVFWYRQTMMQGLELLAYFRNRAPLDDSGMPKDRFSAEMPDATLATLKIQPSEPRDSAVYFCASGLGLAGRETQYFGPGTRLLVL.